This T cell receptor beta chain was recovered during a study of cytomegalovirus exposure and HLA in healthy donors. Study context: When fewer than 500 donors were genotyped, over 80% of them were found to fall in the Caucasian-associated ancestry cluster.

CDR3 length equals 16 residues. Germline V gives CDR1 LGHNA, CDR2 YSLEER. Trimming shortened V by 1 base and J by 3 bases, and 12 bases separated the two germline ends. Amplification used 60 Vbeta primers and 13 Jbeta primers. Here immunoSEQ multiplex PCR was the method, and the copy in TCRdb shows in-frame clones only, minus some. Among roughly 110,000 clones listed, around 82% were seen once. Study-wide results and limits: A later analysis showed HLA-associated TCR beta chains outstripping equally common others in clonal expansion.

This clone occurred a few times. Its antigen is unidentified. Sequenced sample: PBMCs. V gene TRBV4-3 combines with J gene TRBJ2-2, with D perhaps matching TRBD2 (6 bases). The clonotype originates from a man over 45 in good health and CMV-seronegative. CDR3 sequence: CASSQGEEGYTGELFF. The CDR3 nucleotides are TGCGCCAGCAGCCAAGGGGAGGAGGGCTACACCGGGGAGCTGTTTTTT.